The rows below give T cell receptor beta chains drawn from one sample of a study of OX40 agonist ivuxolimab in advanced cancers. The data were produced by immunoSEQ multiplex PCR, yet TCRdb's version contains in-frame clones alone and is incomplete. The sample shows about 38,000 clones, roughly 90% of them seen only once. The sample consisted of CD4+ or CD8+ T cells sorted from blood, taken in a trial of the OX40 agonist ivuxolimab. The receptors shown here come from an adult with an advanced solid tumor such as melanoma, head and neck, liver or kidney cancer. Both conserved end residues are part of each CDR3. The D gene is left open where the match is weak. Where a row states a size, it is once, few, many or the class of an expanded clone; other rows omit it.

v_gene: TRBV5-6
abundance: -
j_gene: TRBJ1-1
d_gene: -
CDR3aa: CASSFLNTYFNTEAFF
CDR3nt: TGTGCCAGCAGCTTCCTCAATACATATTTCAACACTGAAGCTTTCTTT

v_gene: TRBV4-1
abundance: -
j_gene: TRBJ2-3
d_gene: -
CDR3aa: CASSQASGTDTQYF
CDR3nt: TGCGCCAGCAGCCAAGCGAGCGGCACAGATACGCAGTATTTT

v_gene: TRBV7-9
abundance: -
j_gene: TRBJ2-1
d_gene: TRBD2
CDR3aa: CASGGTSSYNEQFF
CDR3nt: TGTGCCAGCGGTGGGACTAGCAGTTACAATGAGCAGTTCTTC

v_gene: TRBV2
abundance: -
j_gene: TRBJ2-1
d_gene: TRBD2
CDR3aa: CASSPILLAGGPDNEQFF
CDR3nt: TGTGCCAGCAGTCCAATCTTACTAGCGGGAGGGCCCGACAATGAGCAGTTCTTC

v_gene: TRBV5-1
abundance: once
j_gene: TRBJ2-7
d_gene: TRBD1
CDR3aa: CASSWTGTGAGEQYF
CDR3nt: TGCGCCAGCAGCTGGACCGGGACAGGGGCCGGCGAGCAGTACTTC

v_gene: TRBV6-1
abundance: -
j_gene: TRBJ2-7
d_gene: -
CDR3aa: CASSEAWGSYEQYF
CDR3nt: TGTGCCAGCAGTGAAGCTTGGGGGAGCTACGAGCAGTACTTC

v_gene: TRBV19
abundance: -
j_gene: TRBJ2-1
d_gene: TRBD2
CDR3aa: CASSTIAGGRYNEQFF
CDR3nt: TGTGCCAGTAGTACCATAGCGGGAGGAAGGTACAATGAGCAGTTCTTC

v_gene: TRBV19
abundance: -
j_gene: TRBJ1-2
d_gene: TRBD1
CDR3aa: CASSPRYRGQGYTF
CDR3nt: TGTGCCAGTAGTCCCCGGTACAGGGGGCAAGGCTACACCTTC

v_gene: TRBV10-3
abundance: -
j_gene: TRBJ1-4
d_gene: -
CDR3aa: CAISESERGTHTRGLFF
CDR3nt: TGTGCCATCAGTGAGTCGGAAAGGGGGACCCATACAAGAGGGCTGTTTTTT

v_gene: TRBV9
abundance: once
j_gene: TRBJ2-3
d_gene: -
CDR3aa: CASSGSSNPTDTQYF
CDR3nt: TGTGCCAGCAGCGGATCTAGCAACCCCACAGATACGCAGTATTTT

v_gene: TRBV2
abundance: -
j_gene: TRBJ1-5
d_gene: -
CDR3aa: CASSPGLSAWQPQHF
CDR3nt: TGTGCCAGCAGTCCGGGACTCTCTGCGTGGCAGCCCCAGCATTTT

v_gene: TRBV19
abundance: -
j_gene: TRBJ2-3
d_gene: TRBD2
CDR3aa: CASSISAGGTDTQYF
CDR3nt: TGTGCCAGTAGTATATCAGCGGGAGGCACAGATACGCAGTATTTT

v_gene: TRBV27
abundance: -
j_gene: TRBJ1-5
d_gene: -
CDR3aa: CASSFGRGNQPQHF
CDR3nt: TGTGCCAGCAGTTTTGGACGGGGAAATCAGCCCCAGCATTTT

v_gene: TRBV13
abundance: -
j_gene: TRBJ1-2
d_gene: -
CDR3aa: CASSLGRRGYTF
CDR3nt: TGTGCCAGCAGCTTAGGCCGTCGTGGCTACACCTTC

v_gene: TRBV11-2
abundance: -
j_gene: TRBJ2-1
d_gene: -
CDR3aa: CASSFGREQFF
CDR3nt: TGTGCCAGCAGCTTCGGACGTGAGCAGTTCTTC

v_gene: TRBV4-3
abundance: -
j_gene: TRBJ1-1
d_gene: TRBD1
CDR3aa: CASSPPSGQGPAFF
CDR3nt: TGCGCCAGCAGCCCCCCCTCGGGACAGGGACCCGCTTTCTTT

v_gene: TRBV4-2
abundance: -
j_gene: TRBJ1-2
d_gene: -
CDR3aa: CASSQDRGVHYGYTF
CDR3nt: TGTGCCAGCAGCCAAGATCGCGGGGTTCACTATGGCTACACCTTC

v_gene: TRBV6-1
abundance: -
j_gene: TRBJ2-7
d_gene: -
CDR3aa: CASSDPGRTSMGEQYF
CDR3nt: TGTGCCAGCAGTGACCCGGGCCGTACCTCGATGGGCGAGCAGTACTTC

v_gene: TRBV19
abundance: -
j_gene: TRBJ2-1
d_gene: -
CDR3aa: CASSIQPSSYNEQFF
CDR3nt: TGTGCCAGTAGTATACAACCCAGCTCCTACAATGAGCAGTTCTTC

v_gene: TRBV4-3
abundance: -
j_gene: TRBJ1-2
d_gene: -
CDR3aa: CASSQERENYGYTF
CDR3nt: TGCGCCAGCAGCCAAGAGCGAGAGAACTATGGCTACACCTTC

v_gene: TRBV7-9
abundance: -
j_gene: TRBJ1-1
d_gene: -
CDR3aa: CASSWGMNTEAFF
CDR3nt: TGTGCCAGCAGCTGGGGAATGAACACTGAAGCTTTCTTT

v_gene: TRBV19
abundance: -
j_gene: TRBJ2-6
d_gene: -
CDR3aa: CASRIGRGLSGANVLTF
CDR3nt: TGTGCCAGTAGGATAGGTAGGGGCCTCTCTGGGGCCAACGTCCTGACTTTC

v_gene: TRBV4-1
abundance: -
j_gene: TRBJ1-1
d_gene: -
CDR3aa: CASRALPRSNTEAFF
CDR3nt: TGCGCCAGCAGGGCTCTGCCCAGGTCCAACACTGAAGCTTTCTTT

v_gene: TRBV6-4
abundance: -
j_gene: TRBJ2-3
d_gene: TRBD2
CDR3aa: CASSAGTSGTDTQYF
CDR3nt: TGTGCCAGCAGCGCCGGGACTAGCGGCACAGATACGCAGTATTTT

v_gene: TRBV7-9
abundance: once
j_gene: TRBJ2-3
d_gene: -
CDR3aa: CASSLEGITDTQYF
CDR3nt: TGTGCCAGCAGCTTAGAGGGAATCACAGATACGCAGTATTTT

v_gene: TRBV2
abundance: once
j_gene: TRBJ2-2
d_gene: -
CDR3aa: CASSEGRGGTGELFF
CDR3nt: TGTGCCAGCAGTGAGGGCAGGGGAGGAACCGGGGAGCTGTTTTTT

v_gene: TRBV28
abundance: -
j_gene: TRBJ1-2
d_gene: -
CDR3aa: CASSLRGDRQGYTF
CDR3nt: TGTGCCAGCAGTTTAAGGGGGGACCGCCAGGGCTACACCTTC

v_gene: TRBV7-2
abundance: once
j_gene: TRBJ2-7
d_gene: -
CDR3aa: CASSWYGQQTYEQYF
CDR3nt: TGTGCCAGCAGCTGGTACGGACAGCAGACCTACGAGCAGTACTTC

v_gene: TRBV6-5
abundance: once
j_gene: TRBJ2-7
d_gene: -
CDR3aa: CASSPDISYEQYF
CDR3nt: TGTGCCAGCAGCCCCGACATTTCCTACGAGCAGTACTTC

v_gene: TRBV4-1
abundance: -
j_gene: TRBJ2-3
d_gene: -
CDR3aa: CASSQVAGLSTDTQYF
CDR3nt: TGCGCCAGCAGCCAAGTCGCGGGACTGAGCACAGATACGCAGTATTTT

v_gene: TRBV10-2
abundance: -
j_gene: TRBJ1-4
d_gene: TRBD1
CDR3aa: CASGGGGPTNEKLFF
CDR3nt: TGCGCCAGCGGAGGAGGGGGCCCAACTAATGAAAAACTGTTTTTT

v_gene: TRBV7-2
abundance: few
j_gene: TRBJ1-1
d_gene: -
CDR3aa: CASGRDLGATEAFF
CDR3nt: TGTGCCAGCGGCCGGGATCTCGGGGCCACTGAAGCTTTCTTT

v_gene: TRBV9
abundance: once
j_gene: TRBJ1-2
d_gene: -
CDR3aa: CASSVNGGPGYTF
CDR3nt: TGTGCCAGCAGCGTAAATGGGGGGCCGGGCTACACCTTC

v_gene: TRBV13
abundance: -
j_gene: TRBJ1-2
d_gene: -
CDR3aa: CASRFSTAGVSYTF
CDR3nt: TGTGCCAGCAGGTTCTCAACTGCCGGTGTAAGCTACACCTTC

v_gene: TRBV27
abundance: few
j_gene: TRBJ2-5
d_gene: TRBD2
CDR3aa: CASSSRGNGGGNQETQYF
CDR3nt: TGTGCCAGCAGTTCCCGTGGGAATGGCGGGGGAAACCAAGAGACCCAGTACTTC

v_gene: TRBV29-1
abundance: -
j_gene: TRBJ2-2
d_gene: -
CDR3aa: CSSYLGEGSGELFF
CDR3nt: TGCAGCTCCTATCTCGGAGAGGGGTCCGGGGAGCTGTTTTTT

v_gene: TRBV19
abundance: -
j_gene: TRBJ1-1
d_gene: TRBD1
CDR3aa: CASSGGQGDTEAFF
CDR3nt: TGTGCCAGTAGTGGGGGACAGGGAGACACTGAAGCTTTCTTT

v_gene: TRBV7-8
abundance: -
j_gene: TRBJ2-7
d_gene: TRBD2
CDR3aa: CASSLGTSDYEQYF
CDR3nt: TGTGCCAGCAGCTTAGGGACTAGCGATTACGAGCAGTACTTC

v_gene: TRBV4-2
abundance: -
j_gene: TRBJ1-4
d_gene: -
CDR3aa: CASSQSGTNEKLFF
CDR3nt: TGTGCCAGCAGCCAGTCAGGAACTAATGAAAAACTGTTTTTT

v_gene: TRBV6-5
abundance: -
j_gene: TRBJ1-2
d_gene: -
CDR3aa: CASSYYEGWNYGYTF
CDR3nt: TGTGCCAGCAGTTACTACGAGGGATGGAACTATGGCTACACCTTC

v_gene: TRBV27
abundance: -
j_gene: TRBJ2-2
d_gene: TRBD2
CDR3aa: CASSPLGGRGPGELFF
CDR3nt: TGTGCCAGCAGTCCTCTGGGCGGGAGGGGCCCCGGGGAGCTGTTTTTT

v_gene: TRBV30
abundance: -
j_gene: TRBJ2-7
d_gene: -
CDR3aa: CAWSQGTSYEQYF
CDR3nt: TGTGCCTGGAGTCAAGGGACCTCCTACGAGCAGTACTTC

v_gene: TRBV28
abundance: -
j_gene: TRBJ2-3
d_gene: -
CDR3aa: CASSFGGGATDTQYF
CDR3nt: TGTGCCAGCAGTTTTGGCGGCGGGGCGACAGATACGCAGTATTTT

v_gene: TRBV5-1
abundance: -
j_gene: TRBJ2-7
d_gene: TRBD1
CDR3aa: CASSLEAVLGQGSYEQYF
CDR3nt: TGCGCCAGCAGCTTGGAGGCCGTTTTGGGACAGGGGTCCTACGAGCAGTACTTC

v_gene: TRBV28
abundance: -
j_gene: TRBJ1-4
d_gene: -
CDR3aa: CASSRLVGTTNEKLFF
CDR3nt: TGTGCCAGCAGTCGCTTAGTAGGTACAACTAATGAAAAACTGTTTTTT

v_gene: TRBV19
abundance: -
j_gene: TRBJ2-7
d_gene: -
CDR3aa: CASSIDSSSYEQYF
CDR3nt: TGTGCCAGTAGTATCGACAGTAGCTCCTACGAGCAGTACTTC

v_gene: TRBV18
abundance: -
j_gene: TRBJ1-4
d_gene: TRBD1
CDR3aa: CASSPDRESNEKLFF
CDR3nt: TGTGCCAGCTCACCCGACAGGGAGTCTAATGAAAAACTGTTTTTT

v_gene: TRBV6-6
abundance: once
j_gene: TRBJ2-1
d_gene: TRBD1
CDR3aa: CAINRDSPGEQFF
CDR3nt: TGTGCCATCAACCGGGACAGCCCTGGTGAGCAGTTCTTC